A selection of T cell receptor beta chains follows, all from one sample in a study of CD8+CD57+ T cells in acquired aplastic anemia. Each CDR3 protein is one row after TCRdb ran MiXCR on the reads. Seen here are fewer than 80,000 distinct CDR3 sequences, roughly two thirds observed once, and the top ten hold roughly 80%. The sequenced sample consisted of sorted CD4+, CD8+, or CD8+CD57+ T cells (not recorded which) from PBMCs. The receptor set was obtained from a human donor with aplastic anemia. Both conserved end residues are part of each CDR3. Clone size appears in some rows only: once, few, many, or a class for an expanded clone.

CDR3	J	V	size
CASRTGATDTQYF	TRBJ2-3	TRBV19	.
CSAGGFNSPLHF	TRBJ1-6	TRBV20-1	.
CASSLAGMGEKLFF	TRBJ1-4	TRBV5-4	.
CAISPTGTDSGNTIYF	TRBJ1-3	TRBV10-3	.
CASSSSGAYNEQFF	TRBJ2-1	TRBV11-1	few
CATSRDIPGYEQYF	TRBJ2-7	TRBV15	few
CASSLERRNYGYTF	TRBJ1-2	TRBV7-2	once
CATGRDGTYEQYF	TRBJ2-7	TRBV24-1	.
CSALRDGGNYGYTF	TRBJ1-2	TRBV20-1	.
CASSTGPGGYTF	TRBJ1-2	TRBV19	.
CASTSDEHEQYF	TRBJ2-7	TRBV2	.
CASSLVSTEQFF	TRBJ2-1	TRBV7-2	.
CASSPAVDPNTEAFF	TRBJ1-1	TRBV7-6	once
CASSEVSEYNEQFF	TRBJ2-1	TRBV2	.
CASSLVDDYEQYF	TRBJ2-7	TRBV5-1	.
CATREGAPSSYNEQFF	TRBJ2-1	TRBV24-1	.
CASKRDRAYEQYF	TRBJ2-7	TRBV2	few
CASSHRGNNEQFF	TRBJ2-1	TRBV7-9	.
CASSVDGASGNTIYF	TRBJ1-3	TRBV9	.
CSVSGTGSSYEQYF	TRBJ2-7	TRBV29-1	.
CASSFVTETQYF	TRBJ2-5	TRBV12-3/TRBV12-4	.
CAISGQGGQPQHF	TRBJ1-5	TRBV10-3	.
CASSPQGANYGYTF	TRBJ1-2	TRBV7-9	.
CASSDSSGGATDTQYF	TRBJ2-3	TRBV6-4	.
CASSSDPYEQYF	TRBJ2-7	TRBV7-9	few
CASSSTSGSTYEQYF	TRBJ2-7	TRBV7-6	.
CSASSSGYYEQYF	TRBJ2-7	TRBV20-1	.
CSAALGLTGELFF	TRBJ2-2	TRBV20-1	.
CASSTGLSIAYEQYF	TRBJ2-7	TRBV19	.